The 7 T cell receptor beta chains below come from one sample, sequenced in a study of blood T cell repertoires in COVID-19. Some clones are missing from TCRdb's copy, which holds only in-frame ones; the method was immunoSEQ multiplex PCR. The table shows 150,000 or so clones, with over 75% occurring only once. Input material: peripheral blood. The receptors here all came from a man between 18 and 35 years old with COVID-19, enrolled during active disease.

V gene TRBV7-9 combines with J gene TRBJ2-3; perhaps TRBD2 as D (6 bases). The CDR3 contains 12 residues. CDR1 and CDR2 from the germline V gene are SEHNR and FQNEAQ (reference sequence). The V and J ends lost 1 base and 10 bases respectively, with 9 bases between them. CDR3 residues: CASSLDTGAQYF. The CDR3, as DNA: TGTGCCAGCAGCTTAGACACGGGGGCGCAGTATTTT.

This clone has only one observation. The chain recombines TRBV7-6 with TRBJ1-3; 7 bases align to TRBD1. Germline V CDR1 and CDR2: SGHVS, FNYEAQ. J was trimmed by 1 base and V by 5 bases; bases with no gene match: 8. The CDR3 is made up of 16 amino acids. The CDR3 sequence is CASSPKQGRSGNTIYF. The DNA for the CDR3 is TGTGCCAGCAGCCCCAAACAGGGGAGGTCTGGAAACACCATATATTTT.

The J gene is TRBJ2-1, the V gene TRBV20-1; 11 bases map to TRBD2. The ends lost 3 bases at V and 3 bases at J; junction bases unmatched: 10. Germline V gene lookup returns CDR1 DFQATT and CDR2 SNEGSKA (reference sequence). The CDR3 consists of 17 residues. Written as DNA, the CDR3 is TGCAGTGCTAGTAGTTACGGGACTAGCGGAGGCTACAATGAGCAGTTCTTC. Amino acids: CSASSYGTSGGYNEQFF.

V is TRBV29-1 and J is TRBJ2-7; 9 bases align to TRBD2. The CDR3 runs 15 residues. Germline V gene lookup returns CDR1 SQVTM and CDR2 ANQGSEA. J gave up 6 bases and V 3 bases, and 12 bases lay outside the gene matches. CDR3: CSVDGLAGKSREQYF. In nucleotides, the CDR3 is TGCAGCGTTGACGGCCTAGCGGGAAAATCGCGCGAGCAGTACTTC.

The genes are TRBV7-7 and TRBJ2-2; possibly TRBD2 for D (5 bases). Trimming cost V 2 bases and J 4 bases, with 11 bases left between them. The germline V gene has CDR1 SSHAT and CDR2 FNYEAQ (reference sequence). The CDR3 covers 15 residues. DNA for the CDR3: TGTGCCAGCAGCTTAAATTTGGGGAGCACCGGGGAGCTGTTTTTT. It encodes CASSLNLGSTGELFF.

This chain joins TRBV24-1 and TRBJ2-3; 9 bases line up with TRBD1. The CDR3 has 15 residues. The germline CDR1 and CDR2 sequences are KGHDR and SFDVKD. V dropped 4 bases and J dropped 4; count of bases not matched to a gene: 5. The CDR3 nucleotides are TGTGCCACCAGTGACCGGGACAGGGTCCCAGATACGCAGTATTTT. It codes for CATSDRDRVPDTQYF.

The rearrangement uses TRBV6-2 or TRBV6-3 and TRBJ2-7; D gene unclear. The V gene lost 2 bases and the J gene lost 3 bases, with 5 bases spanning the gap. From germline, CDR1 is MNHEY and CDR2 SVGEGT. This CDR3 is 12 amino acids long. CDR3 DNA sequence: TGTGCCAGCAGTTACCCCAACTACGAGCAGTACTTC. Protein product: CASSYPNYEQYF.